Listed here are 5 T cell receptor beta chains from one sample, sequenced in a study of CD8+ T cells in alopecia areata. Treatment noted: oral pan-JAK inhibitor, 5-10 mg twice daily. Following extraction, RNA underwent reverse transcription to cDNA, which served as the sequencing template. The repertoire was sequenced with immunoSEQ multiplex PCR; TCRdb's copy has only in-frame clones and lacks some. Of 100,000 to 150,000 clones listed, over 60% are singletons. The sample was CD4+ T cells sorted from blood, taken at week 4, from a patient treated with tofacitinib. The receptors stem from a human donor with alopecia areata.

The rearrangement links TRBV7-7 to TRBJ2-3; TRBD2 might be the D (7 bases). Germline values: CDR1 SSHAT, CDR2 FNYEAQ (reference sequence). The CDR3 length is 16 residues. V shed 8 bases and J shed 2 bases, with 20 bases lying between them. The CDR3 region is CASALGGDFHTDTQYF. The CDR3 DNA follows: TGTGCCAGCGCCTTAGGGGGGGACTTCCACACAGATACGCAGTATTTT.

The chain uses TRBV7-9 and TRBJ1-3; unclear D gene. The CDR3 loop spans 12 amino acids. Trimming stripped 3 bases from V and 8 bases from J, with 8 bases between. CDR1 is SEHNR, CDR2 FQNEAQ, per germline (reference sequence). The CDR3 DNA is TGTGCCAGCAGCTTGCAGGCCCACACCATATATTTT. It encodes CASSLQAHTIYF. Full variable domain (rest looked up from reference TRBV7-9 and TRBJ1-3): DTGVSQNPRHKITKRGQNVTFRCDPISEHNRLYWYRQTLGQGPEFLTYFQNEAQLEKSRLLSDRFSAERPKGSFSTLEIQRTEQGDSAMYLCASSLQAHTIYFGEGSWLTVV.

CDR3 protein: CASREQGGSVSFHLGYEQYF. The CDR3 DNA follows: TGCGCCAGCCGGGAACAGGGAGGGAGTGTGTCCTTCCACCTAGGGTACGAGCAGTACTTC. This chain joins TRBV23-1 and TRBJ2-7; D is possibly TRBD2 (7 bases). TRBV23-1 is identified as an open reading frame with a role that is uncertain. V was clipped by 8 bases and J by 4 bases, with 36 bases between them. This CDR3 spans 20 amino acids.

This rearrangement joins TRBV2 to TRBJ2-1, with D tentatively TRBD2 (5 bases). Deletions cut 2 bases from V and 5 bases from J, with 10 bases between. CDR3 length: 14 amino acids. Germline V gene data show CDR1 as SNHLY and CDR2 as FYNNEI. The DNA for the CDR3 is TGTGCCAGCAGTGAAATGGTCGGGGACAATGAGCAGTTCTTC. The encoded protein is CASSEMVGDNEQFF.

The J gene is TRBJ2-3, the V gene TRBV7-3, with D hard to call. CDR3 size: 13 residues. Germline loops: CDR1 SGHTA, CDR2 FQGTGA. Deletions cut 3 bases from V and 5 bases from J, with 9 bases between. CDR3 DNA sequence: TGTGCCAGCAGCTTCCAGGACGGAGATACGCAGTATTTT. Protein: CASSFQDGDTQYF.